This T cell receptor beta chain was captured in a study of blood T cell repertoires in COVID-19. Study details: Some COVID-19 samples were acute and others convalescent; all came from the United States, Italy and Spain. The analysed material was cDNA or gDNA that came from T cells, B-cell-depleted T cells, or PBMCs.

This clone appeared once. Per the study methods: Reference gene primer amplification in the assay estimated nucleated cell counts. Measured with immunoSEQ multiplex PCR; TCRdb has only the in-frame clones, and not every one. The V and J calls and clone size are taken from that table; D and trimming were inferred from the DNA. The sample lists about 210,000 clones; 85% to 90% were seen once. The CDR3 extends over 13 amino acids. V was clipped by 4 bases and J by 5 bases; unmatched bases: 4. Germline V gives CDR1 ENHRY, CDR2 SYGVKD. The specimen sequenced was peripheral blood. The genes are TRBV10-3 and TRBJ2-7, with 8 bases identical to TRBD1. The sequence came from a man between 18 and 35 years old with active or convalescent COVID-19. DNA of the CDR3: TGTGCCATCAGTGTCAGGGGGCAAGACGAGCAGTACTTC. Residues: CAISVRGQDEQYF.